The clone carrying this T cell receptor beta chain was observed a handful of times. Researchers built TCR beta libraries using quantitative 5'-RACE with molecular barcodes. TCRdb re-derived calls from the 5' RACE reads in MiXCR, one entry per CDR3 protein. The data contain 250,000 to 350,000 distinct CDR3 sequences, roughly 20% of them singletons. The data are from a study of CD8 T cells in ankylosing spondylitis. Trimming took off 5 bases at V and 2 bases at J, with 13 bases between the two ends. The CDR3 length is 14 residues. Germline V gene lookup returns CDR1 KGHSH and CDR2 LQKENI. The chain combines TRBV18 with TRBJ2-7; no definite D call. The sample was blood, either unsorted or a sorted T cell fraction (not recorded which). The origin of this receptor is a male donor with ankylosing spondylitis or in good health (not recorded which). CDR3 nucleotide sequence: TGTGCCAGCTCAAGCACCCCCGTTCCCTACGAGCAGTACGTC. Translation gives CASSSTPVPYEQYV.